The 6 T cell receptor beta chains presented below share a single source sample, sequenced in a study of T cells after yellow fever vaccination. TCRdb reanalysed the 5' RACE reads using MiXCR and keeps one entry per CDR3 protein. This table holds under 250,000 distinct CDR3 sequences, about 7% found once. The sample was CD4+ T cells sorted from PBMCs, taken 15 days after the yellow fever booster vaccination. The receptors stem from a man aged 30-40 years who received the YFV17D yellow fever vaccine.

The table lists this clonotype with a few counts. The chain combines TRBV7-9 with TRBJ2-3; tentatively, D is TRBD1 (5 bases). Germline lookup yields CDR1 SEHNR and CDR2 FQNEAQ (reference sequence). The CDR3 extends over 11 amino acids. V shed 10 bases and J shed 2 bases, with 7 bases lying between them. The CDR3 DNA reads TGTGCCACAGGGTACACAGATACGCAGTATTTT. This gives the protein CATGYTDTQYF.

This clonotype turned up a few times. The rearrangement links TRBV20-1 to TRBJ2-3; no clear D gene. CDR3 length equals 14 residues. V lost 5 bases to trimming and J lost 7 bases, with 19 bases between them. CDR1 is DFQATT and CDR2 is SNEGSKA in the germline V gene (reference sequence). In DNA form, the CDR3 reads TGCAGTGCTTCCCGGGTTGCGAGCGCCTATACGCAGTATTTT. Its translation is CSASRVASAYTQYF.

This clonotype was recorded at least ten times. V gene TRBV5-1 combines with J gene TRBJ1-2; 7 bases map to TRBD1. V was clipped by 4 bases and J by 2 bases; unmatched bases: 5. The CDR3 covers 14 residues. Germline CDR1 is SGHRS and CDR2 is YFSETQ. The CDR3 region is CASSEQQGNYGYTF. The CDR3 DNA is TGCGCCAGCAGCGAACAACAGGGGAACTATGGCTACACCTTC.

This clonotype was counted at least ten times. The CDR3 loop is CSVNTEDEQYF. CDR3 sequence (DNA): TGCAGCGTTAACACTGAGGACGAGCAGTACTTC. J is TRBJ2-7 and V is TRBV29-1; D is unresolved. The germline gives CDR1 SQVTM, CDR2 ANQGSEA. Trimming shortened V by 5 bases and J by 5 bases, and 10 bases separated the two germline ends. This CDR3 comprises 11 residues.

This clonotype was detected many times. The chain is built from TRBV5-1 and TRBJ2-3; D might be TRBD2 (6 bases). The CDR3 totals 16 residues. Germline assignment: CDR1 SGHRS and CDR2 YFSETQ. Trimming took off 3 bases at V and 1 base at J, with 15 bases between the two ends. The CDR3 DNA follows: TGCGCCAGCAGCTGGGTGACTAGTTCTCGCACAGATACGCAGTATTTT. It codes for CASSWVTSSRTDTQYF.

The chain combines TRBV7-7 with TRBJ2-5; D unclear. The V gene lost 6 bases and the J gene lost 5 bases, with 10 bases spanning the gap. This CDR3 has 12 residues. Per germline, CDR1 SSHAT and CDR2 FNYEAQ (reference sequence). CDR3 region: CASSPLAETQYF. CDR3 nucleotides: TGTGCCAGCAGTCCCCTGGCCGAGACCCAGTACTTC.